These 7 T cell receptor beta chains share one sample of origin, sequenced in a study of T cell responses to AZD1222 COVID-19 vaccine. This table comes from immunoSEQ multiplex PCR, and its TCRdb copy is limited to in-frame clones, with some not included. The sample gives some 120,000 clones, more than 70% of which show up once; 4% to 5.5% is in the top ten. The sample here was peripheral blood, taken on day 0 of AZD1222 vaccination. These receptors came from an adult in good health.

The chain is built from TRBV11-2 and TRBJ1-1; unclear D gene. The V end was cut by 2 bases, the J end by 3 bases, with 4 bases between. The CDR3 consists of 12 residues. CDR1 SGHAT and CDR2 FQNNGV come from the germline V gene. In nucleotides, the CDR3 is TGTGCCAGCAGCTTAAGGGACACTGAAGCTTTCTTT. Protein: CASSLRDTEAFF.

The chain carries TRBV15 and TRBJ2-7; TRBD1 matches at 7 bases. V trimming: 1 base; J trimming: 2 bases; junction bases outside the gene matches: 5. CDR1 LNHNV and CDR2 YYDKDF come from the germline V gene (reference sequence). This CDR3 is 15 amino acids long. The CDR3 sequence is CATSRGLQGTYEQYF. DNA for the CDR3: TGTGCCACCAGCAGAGGATTACAGGGGACCTACGAGCAGTACTTC. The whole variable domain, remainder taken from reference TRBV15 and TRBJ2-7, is DAMVIQNPRYQVTQFGKPVTLSCSQTLNHNVMYWYQQKSSQAPKLLFHYYDKDFNNEADTPDNFQSRRPNTSFCFLDIRSPGLGDTAMYLCATSRGLQGTYEQYFGPGTRLTVT.

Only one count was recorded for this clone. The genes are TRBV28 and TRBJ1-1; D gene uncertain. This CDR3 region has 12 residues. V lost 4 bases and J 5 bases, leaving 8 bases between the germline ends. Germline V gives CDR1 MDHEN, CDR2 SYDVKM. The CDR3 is CASSSALTEAFF. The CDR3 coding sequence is TGTGCCAGCAGTTCGGCCCTGACTGAAGCTTTCTTT.

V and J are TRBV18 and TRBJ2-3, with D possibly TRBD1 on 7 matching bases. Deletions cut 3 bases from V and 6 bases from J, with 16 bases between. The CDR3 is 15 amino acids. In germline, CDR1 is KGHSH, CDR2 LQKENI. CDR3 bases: TGTGCCAGCTCACCCCCGGAACAGGGGAGGGATACGCAGTATTTT. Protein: CASSPPEQGRDTQYF. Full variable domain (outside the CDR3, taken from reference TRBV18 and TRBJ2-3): NAGVMQNPRHLVRRRGQEARLRCSPMKGHSHVYWYRQLPEEGLKFMVYLQKENIIDESGMPKERFSAEFPKEGPSILRIQQVVRGDSAAYFCASSPPEQGRDTQYFGPGTRLTVL.

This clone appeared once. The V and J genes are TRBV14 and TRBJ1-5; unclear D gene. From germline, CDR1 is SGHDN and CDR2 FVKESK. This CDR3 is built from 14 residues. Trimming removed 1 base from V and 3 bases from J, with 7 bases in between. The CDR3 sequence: CASSQGPNNQPQHF. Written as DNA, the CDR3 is TGTGCCAGCAGCCAAGGGCCGAACAATCAGCCCCAGCATTTT.

CDR3 protein: CASSQSSGGSQETQYF. The CDR3 region has the DNA TGTGCCAGCAGCCAGAGTAGCGGGGGGTCTCAAGAGACCCAGTACTTC. The V call is TRBV3-1 (or the pseudogene TRBV3-2), the J call TRBJ2-5, with 10 bases lining up with TRBD2. The germline V gene has CDR1 LGHDT and CDR2 YNNKEL (reference sequence). The CDR3 consists of 16 residues. The ends lost 3 bases at V and 2 bases at J; junction bases unmatched: 6.

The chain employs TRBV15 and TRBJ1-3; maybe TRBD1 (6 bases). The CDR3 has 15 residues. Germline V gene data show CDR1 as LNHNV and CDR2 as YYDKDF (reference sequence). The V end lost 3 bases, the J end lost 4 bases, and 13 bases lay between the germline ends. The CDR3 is CATSREGTTGNTIYF. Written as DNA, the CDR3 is TGTGCCACCAGCAGGGAGGGGACAACCGGAAACACCATATATTTT.